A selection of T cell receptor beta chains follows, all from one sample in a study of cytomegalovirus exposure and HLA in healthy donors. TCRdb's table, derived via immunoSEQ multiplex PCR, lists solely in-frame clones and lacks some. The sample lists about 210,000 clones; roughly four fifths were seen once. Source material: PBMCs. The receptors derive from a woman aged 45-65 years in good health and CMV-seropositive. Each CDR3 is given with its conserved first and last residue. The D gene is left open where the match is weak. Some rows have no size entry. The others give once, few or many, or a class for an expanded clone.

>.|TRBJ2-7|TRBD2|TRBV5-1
CASSELAGGPYEQYF
TGCGCCAGCAGCGAGCTAGCGGGGGGGCCCTACGAGCAGTACTTC
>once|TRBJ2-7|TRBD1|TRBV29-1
CSVSNRGETYEQYF
TGCAGCGTTTCAAACAGGGGGGAGACCTACGAGCAGTACTTC
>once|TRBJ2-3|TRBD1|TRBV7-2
CASRYDRGSTDTQYF
TGTGCCAGCAGATACGACAGGGGTAGCACAGATACGCAGTATTTT
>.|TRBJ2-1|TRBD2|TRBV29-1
CSVAGTSGGNEQFF
TGCAGCGTGGCCGGGACTAGCGGGGGCAATGAGCAGTTCTTC
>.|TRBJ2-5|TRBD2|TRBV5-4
CASSPTGLANQETQYF
TGTGCCAGCAGTCCTACGGGACTAGCAAATCAAGAGACCCAGTACTTC
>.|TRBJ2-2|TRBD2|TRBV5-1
CASSLGIAGTGELFF
TGCGCCAGCAGCTTGGGGATAGCGGGGACCGGGGAGCTGTTTTTT
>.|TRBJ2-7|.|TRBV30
CAWTDRSYEQYF
TGTGCCTGGACAGACAGGTCCTACGAGCAGTACTTC
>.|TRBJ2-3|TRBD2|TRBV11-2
CASSSTSGGVTDTQYF
TGTGCCAGCAGTAGTACTAGCGGGGGAGTCACAGATACGCAGTATTTT
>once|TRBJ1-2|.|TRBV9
CASSGVGGNGYTF
TGTGCCAGCAGCGGAGTCGGGGGGAACGGCTACACCTTC
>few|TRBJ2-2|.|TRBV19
CASSISTNTGELFF
TGTGCCAGTAGTATTAGCACTAACACCGGGGAGCTGTTTTTT
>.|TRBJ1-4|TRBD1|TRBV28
CASSLVDRVREKLFF
TGTGCCAGCAGTTTAGTGGACAGGGTTCGTGAAAAACTGTTTTTT
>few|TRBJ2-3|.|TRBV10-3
CAISEVRDTQYF
TGTGCCATCAGTGAGGTTCGAGATACGCAGTATTTT
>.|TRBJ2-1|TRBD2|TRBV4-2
CASSQEGLAGGIDEQFF
TGTGCCAGCAGCCAGGAGGGACTAGCGGGGGGGATCGATGAGCAGTTCTTC
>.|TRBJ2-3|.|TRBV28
CASTRPQFGTQYF
TGTGCCAGCACGAGGCCCCAATTTGGTACGCAGTATTTT
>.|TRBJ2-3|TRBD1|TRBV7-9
CASSSRQGMRNTQYF
TGTGCCAGCAGCTCTCGACAGGGGATGAGAAATACGCAGTATTTT
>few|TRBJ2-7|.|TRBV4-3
CASSQVISNYEQYF
TGCGCCAGCAGCCAAGTGATAAGCAACTACGAGCAGTACTTC
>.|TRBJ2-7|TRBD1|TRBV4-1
CASSQDLGTGVLSLSEQYF
TGCGCCAGCAGCCAAGATTTGGGGACAGGGGTGCTTTCTCTGTCGGAGCAGTACTTC
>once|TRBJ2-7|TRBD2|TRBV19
CASSKLAGGGYEQYF
TGTGCCAGTAGTAAACTAGCGGGGGGCGGCTACGAGCAGTACTTC
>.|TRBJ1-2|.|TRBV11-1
CASSSQGPNYGYTF
TGTGCCAGCAGCTCCCAGGGGCCTAACTATGGCTACACCTTC
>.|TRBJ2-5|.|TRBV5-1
CASSLNRDRGETQYF
TGCGCCAGCAGCTTGAACAGGGATCGAGGGGAGACCCAGTACTTC
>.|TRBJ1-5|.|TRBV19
CASSIFGEGNQPQHF
TGTGCCAGTAGTATATTTGGGGAGGGCAATCAGCCCCAGCATTTT
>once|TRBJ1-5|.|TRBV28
CASSLAGANQPQHF
TGTGCCAGCAGCTTAGCAGGGGCAAATCAGCCCCAGCATTTT
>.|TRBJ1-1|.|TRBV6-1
CASSEVAYTEAFF
TGTGCCAGCAGTGAGGTCGCGTACACTGAAGCTTTCTTT
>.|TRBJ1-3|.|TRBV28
CASSLSVGGRQSGNTIYF
TGTGCCAGCAGTTTGTCCGTCGGGGGGCGACAATCTGGAAACACCATATATTTT
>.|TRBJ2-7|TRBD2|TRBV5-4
CASSASSGGAYEQYF
TGTGCCAGCAGCGCATCTAGCGGGGGGGCCTACGAGCAGTACTTC
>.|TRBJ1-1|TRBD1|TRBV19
CASSRGQINTEAFF
TGTGCCAGTAGTAGGGGACAGATAAACACTGAAGCTTTCTTT
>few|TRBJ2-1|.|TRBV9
CASSHLGTVDEQFF
TGTGCCAGCAGCCACTTGGGCACAGTAGATGAGCAGTTCTTC
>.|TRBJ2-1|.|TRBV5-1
CASSLGPQGLGNEQFF
TGCGCCAGCAGCTTGGGACCACAGGGTCTGGGCAATGAGCAGTTCTTC
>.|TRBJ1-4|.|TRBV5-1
CASSLVDSSNEKLFF
TGCGCCAGCAGCTTGGTGGACAGTTCTAATGAAAAACTGTTTTTT
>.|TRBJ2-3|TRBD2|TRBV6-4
CASSDSPSGGSDTQYF
TGTGCCAGCAGTGACTCGCCTAGCGGGGGGTCAGATACGCAGTATTTT
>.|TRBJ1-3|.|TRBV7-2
CASSLTNRKRDTIYF
TGTGCCAGCAGCTTAACGAACAGGAAAAGGGACACCATATATTTT
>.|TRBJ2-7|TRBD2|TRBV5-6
CASSLRGVDYEQYF
TGTGCCAGCAGCTTGCGGGGGGTCGACTACGAGCAGTACTTC
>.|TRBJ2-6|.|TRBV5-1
CASSLGGGSLSGANVLTF
TGCGCCAGCAGCTTGGGTGGCGGAAGCTTGTCTGGGGCCAACGTCCTGACTTTC
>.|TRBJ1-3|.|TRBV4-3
CASSQIAGVLGNTIYF
TGCGCCAGCAGCCAGATTGCAGGGGTACTCGGAAACACCATATATTTT
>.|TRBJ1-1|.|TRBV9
CASSDLGGVGAFF
TGTGCCAGCAGCGACCTTGGGGGGGTGGGAGCTTTCTTT
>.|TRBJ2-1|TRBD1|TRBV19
CASSKDRGPYNEQFF
TGTGCCAGTAGTAAGGACAGGGGGCCCTACAATGAGCAGTTCTTC
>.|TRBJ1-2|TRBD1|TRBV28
CASSFRDRSYGYTF
TGTGCCAGCAGTTTTCGGGACAGGAGCTATGGCTACACCTTC
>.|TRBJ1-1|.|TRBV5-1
CASSLAGSSGSTEAFF
TGCGCCAGCAGCTTGGCTGGATCCTCAGGAAGCACTGAAGCTTTCTTT
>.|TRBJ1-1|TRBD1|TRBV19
CASSVTGGLMAFF
TGTGCCAGTAGTGTCACAGGGGGCCTAATGGCTTTCTTT
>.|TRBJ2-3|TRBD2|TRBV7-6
CASSSRLAGGSDTQYF
TGTGCCAGCAGCTCGAGACTAGCGGGGGGTTCGGATACGCAGTATTTT
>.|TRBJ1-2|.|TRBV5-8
CASRSEPFSGGYTF
TGTGCCAGCAGATCAGAACCGTTTTCAGGAGGCTACACCTTC
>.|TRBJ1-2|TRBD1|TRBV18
CASSGQGRVDGYTF
TGTGCCAGCTCCGGACAGGGGAGAGTAGATGGCTACACCTTC
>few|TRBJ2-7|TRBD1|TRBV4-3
CASSQHTQGVIVYEQYF
TGCGCCAGCAGCCAGCACACACAGGGGGTGATTGTGTACGAGCAGTACTTC
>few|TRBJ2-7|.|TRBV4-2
CASSQGSGNSYEQYF
TGTGCCAGCAGCCAAGGGTCAGGGAATTCATACGAGCAGTACTTC
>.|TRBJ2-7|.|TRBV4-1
CASSLTDFGGYEQYF
TGCGCCAGCAGCCTCACTGATTTCGGGGGATACGAGCAGTACTTC
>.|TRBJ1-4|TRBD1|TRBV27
CASSFSGTDKIEKLFF
TGTGCCAGCAGTTTCTCCGGGACAGATAAAATTGAAAAACTGTTTTTT
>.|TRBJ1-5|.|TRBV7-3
CASRGRNQPQHF
TGTGCCAGCAGGGGGCGAAATCAGCCCCAGCATTTT
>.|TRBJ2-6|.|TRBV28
CASSHYRSGANVLTF
TGTGCCAGCAGTCACTACCGGTCTGGGGCCAACGTCCTGACTTTC
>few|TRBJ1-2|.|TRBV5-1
CASSLGETYGYTF
TGCGCCAGCAGCTTGGGGGAGACCTATGGCTACACCTTC
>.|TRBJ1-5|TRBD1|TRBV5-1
CASSFDGQGSNQPQHF
TGCGCCAGCAGCTTTGATGGACAGGGTAGCAATCAGCCCCAGCATTTT
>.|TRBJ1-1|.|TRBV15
CATSTGVIMNTEAFF
TGTGCCACCAGCACGGGGGTCATCATGAACACTGAAGCTTTCTTT
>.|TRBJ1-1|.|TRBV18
CASSPPRTVTNTEAFF
TGTGCCAGCTCACCTCCCCGGACAGTGACGAACACTGAAGCTTTCTTT
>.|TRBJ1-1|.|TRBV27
CASSLLLPGTEAFF
TGTGCCAGCAGTTTACTACTTCCAGGCACTGAAGCTTTCTTT
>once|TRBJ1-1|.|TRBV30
CACAPGRTEAFF
TGTGCCTGCGCGCCTGGGCGCACTGAAGCTTTCTTT
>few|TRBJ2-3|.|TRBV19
CASSPLILDSNTDTQYF
TGTGCCAGTAGTCCCCTCATTCTGGACAGCAACACAGATACGCAGTATTTT